Each of the 11 T cell receptor beta chains below was sequenced from the same sample in a study of monozygotic twins with inflammatory bowel disease. Reanalyzing the 5' RACE reads, TCRdb keeps one entry per CDR3 protein, without DNA. The table lists roughly 330,000 distinct CDR3 sequences. Sequencing was done on a sample of blood. These receptors originate from a human donor with ulcerative colitis or Crohn's disease, or a healthy co-twin of an affected twin (not recorded which).

The chain carries TRBV5-1 and TRBJ2-1; the D gene TCRdb calls, TRBD1, cannot be checked with no DNA. This CDR3 is 16 amino acids long. Germline V gene data show CDR1 as SGHRS and CDR2 as YFSETQ. CDR3 sequence reads: CASSLPGTGGNNEQFF.

The chain employs TRBV5-1 and TRBJ1-2; TCRdb outputs TRBD1, but without DNA this stays unchecked. The CDR3 covers 14 residues. Germline CDR1 and CDR2: SGHRS and YFSETQ. CDR3 region: CASSPGRDRPGYTF.

This chain connects TRBV18 to TRBJ2-1; checking the TCRdb D call of TRBD1 is not possible without DNA. Germline CDR1 KGHSH, CDR2 LQKENI. The CDR3 has 16 amino acids. The CDR3: CASSPTGTGIGNEQFF.

The V and J genes are TRBV25-1 and TRBJ2-7; TCRdb gives TRBD2 as the D gene, but with no DNA this cannot be confirmed. Germline assignment: CDR1 MGHDK and CDR2 SYGVNS. CDR3 length equals 14 residues. The CDR3 loop reads CASSRLADSYEQYF.

The V gene is TRBV4-1, the J gene TRBJ1-1. CDR3 length equals 15 residues. CDR1 is MGHRA and CDR2 is YSYEKL in the germline V gene. The CDR3 region is CASSQGGGLNTEAFF.

The genes are TRBV21-1 and TRBJ1-1; checking the TCRdb D call of TRBD1 is not possible without DNA. TRBV21-1 is a known pseudogene. This CDR3 has 17 residues. CDR3 protein: CASSKEGTGVLNTEAFF.

This chain joins TRBV28 and TRBJ1-2. The CDR3 loop spans 12 amino acids. CDR1 is MDHEN and CDR2 is SYDVKM in the germline V gene. CDR3 loop: CASSSSGLGYTF.

The V gene is TRBV29-1, the J gene TRBJ1-2; the TRBD1 assignment by TCRdb is unverifiable without DNA. CDR3 length: 14 residues. From germline, CDR1 is SQVTM and CDR2 ANQGSEA. Here the CDR3 reads CSVKLQGVGHGYTF.

The chain is built from TRBV20-1 and TRBJ2-4; lacking DNA, the TRBD1 call made by TCRdb goes unchecked. The CDR3 loop spans 18 amino acids. The germline V gene encodes CDR1 DFQATT and CDR2 SNEGSKA (reference sequence). This chain's CDR3 is CSARGATNRGLTKNIQYF.

The chain combines TRBV4-1 with TRBJ2-7. The CDR3 loop spans 14 amino acids. Germline V gene lookup returns CDR1 MGHRA and CDR2 YSYEKL. The CDR3 loop is CASSQMTEPYEQYF.

This chain links TRBV19 with TRBJ2-1; as DNA is missing, the TRBD2 call by TCRdb cannot be tested. Germline V gene lookup returns CDR1 LNHDA and CDR2 SQIVND (reference sequence). The CDR3 consists of 13 residues. The CDR3 sequence is CASKVGGMNEQFF. Full variable domain (missing parts from reference TRBV19 and TRBJ2-1): DGGITQSPKYLFRKEGQNVTLSCEQNLNHDAMYWYRQDPGQGLRLIYYSQIVNDFQKGDIAEGYSVSREKKESFPLTVTSAQKNPTAFYLCASKVGGMNEQFFGPGTRLTVL.